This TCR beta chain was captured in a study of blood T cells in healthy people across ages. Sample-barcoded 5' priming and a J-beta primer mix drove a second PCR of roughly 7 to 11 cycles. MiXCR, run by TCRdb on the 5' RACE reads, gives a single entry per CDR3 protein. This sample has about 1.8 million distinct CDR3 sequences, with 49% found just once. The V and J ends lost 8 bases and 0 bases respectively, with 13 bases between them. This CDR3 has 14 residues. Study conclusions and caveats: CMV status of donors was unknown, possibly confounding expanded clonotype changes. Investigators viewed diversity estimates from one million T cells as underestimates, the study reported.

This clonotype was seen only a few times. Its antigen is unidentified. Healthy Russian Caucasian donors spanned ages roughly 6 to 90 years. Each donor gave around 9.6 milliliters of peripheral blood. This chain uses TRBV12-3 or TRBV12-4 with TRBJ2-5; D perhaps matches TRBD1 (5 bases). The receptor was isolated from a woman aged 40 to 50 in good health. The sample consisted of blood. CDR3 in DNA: TGTGCCAGCGTTAGGGGCACTAACCAAGAGACCCAGTACTTC. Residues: CASVRGTNQETQYF.